Shown below are 9 T cell receptor beta chains from a single sample sequenced in a study of blood T cells in healthy people across ages. With a J-beta primer mix and a sample-barcoded 5' primer, a second PCR ran roughly 6 to 11 cycles. MiXCR, run by TCRdb on the 5' RACE reads, gives a single entry per CDR3 protein. The sample lists around 1.5 million distinct CDR3 sequences; 45% to 70% were seen once. Sequencing input: blood. The receptors shown here come from a man aged 18 to 35 in good health.

This clonotype was seen a handful of times. V and J are TRBV10-3 and TRBJ2-7; unclear D gene. Trimming shortened V by 4 bases and J by 2 bases, and 9 bases separated the two germline ends. In germline, CDR1 is ENHRY, CDR2 SYGVKD. There are 13 residues in the CDR3. The CDR3 nucleotides are TGTGCCATCAGTGTGGCAGGTCCCTACGAGCAGTACTTC. Translated: CAISVAGPYEQYF.

The chain employs TRBV27 and TRBJ2-7; D is perhaps TRBD2 (5 bases). Germline V gene data show CDR1 as MNHEY and CDR2 as SMNVEV (reference sequence). V shed 6 bases and J shed 3 bases, with 18 bases lying between them. The CDR3 is 15 amino acids. CDR3 DNA: TGTGCCAGCAGCCTAGGAGGAGCCCTCGTCTACGAGCAGTACTTC. It specifies CASSLGGALVYEQYF.

The chain links TRBV29-1 to TRBJ2-1; D possibly corresponds to TRBD2 (5 bases). This CDR3 comprises 14 residues. Trimming removed 4 bases at V and 2 bases at J, with 12 bases between. CDR1 and CDR2 from the germline V gene are SQVTM and ANQGSEA. CDR3: CSVAVARTYNEQFF. The CDR3 nucleotides are TGCAGCGTTGCGGTAGCGCGAACCTACAATGAGCAGTTCTTC.

The count of this clonotype is one. The chain couples TRBV5-5 to TRBJ2-5, with 11 positions matching TRBD2. The CDR3 covers 20 residues. Trimming at V came to 7 bases and at J to 6 bases, leaving 26 bases not matched to a gene. Germline CDR1 is SGHKS and CDR2 is YYEKEE (reference sequence). The CDR3 spells CASGPVVWESGTSGAKTQYF. The DNA for the CDR3 is TGTGCCAGCGGTCCGGTTGTTTGGGAATCAGGGACTAGCGGAGCTAAGACCCAGTACTTC.

This chain links TRBV21-1 with TRBJ2-3; the table's D gene call, TRBD1, was not cross checked with the DNA. TRBV21-1 has pseudogene status. The CDR3 spans 15 residues. CDR3 sequence: CASSNGTGRLDTQYF. CDR3 DNA: TGTGCCAGCAGCAACGGGACAGGGCGGCTAGATACGCAGTATTTT.

The rearrangement uses TRBV6-5 and TRBJ1-5, with no clear D. Germline V lookup: CDR1 MNHEY, CDR2 SVGAGI. CDR3 length: 14 amino acids. Trimming cost V 5 bases and J 5 bases, with 13 bases left between them. The CDR3 reads CASSTGLPDQPQHF. The CDR3 DNA reads as TGTGCCAGCAGTACTGGACTGCCCGATCAGCCCCAGCATTTT.

This clonotype was detected only a few times. The chain carries TRBV27 and TRBJ2-5; 10 bases are a match to TRBD1. The end of the DNA fits TRBJ2-7 better, so the J call may be wrong. This CDR3 contains 17 residues. Per the germline V gene, CDR1 is MNHEY and CDR2 is SMNVEV (reference sequence). CDR3 in DNA: TGTGCCAGCAGTTCAGACAGGGGGCGAAAGGAAGTCGACGAGCAGTACTTC. This sequence encodes CASSSDRGRKEVDEQYF.

The CDR3 here is CVDRVLKETQYF. The CDR3 DNA reads TGTGTAGACAGGGTCCTAAAAGAGACCCAGTACTTC. This chain joins TRBV27 and TRBJ2-5, with 7 bases fitting TRBD1. Germline V gene lookup returns CDR1 MNHEY and CDR2 SMNVEV (reference sequence). The CDR3 totals 12 residues.

This clonotype showed up just a few times. This CDR3 reads CAIKTRTYEQYF. CDR3 nucleotide sequence: TGTGCCATAAAAACACGGACCTACGAGCAGTACTTC. This chain uses TRBV10-3 with TRBJ2-7; D is ambiguous. With 9 bases removed from V and 2 bases from J, the gap between germline ends came to 11 bases. Germline V gives CDR1 ENHRY, CDR2 SYGVKD. The CDR3 has 12 amino acids.